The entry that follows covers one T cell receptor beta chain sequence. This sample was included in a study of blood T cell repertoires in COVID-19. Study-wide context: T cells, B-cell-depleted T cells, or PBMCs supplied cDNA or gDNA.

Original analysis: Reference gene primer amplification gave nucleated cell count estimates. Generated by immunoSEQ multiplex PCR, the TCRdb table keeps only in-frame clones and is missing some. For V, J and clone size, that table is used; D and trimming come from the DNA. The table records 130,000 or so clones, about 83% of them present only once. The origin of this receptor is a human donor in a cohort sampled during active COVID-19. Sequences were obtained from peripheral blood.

CDR3: CASSPGTGLEKLFF. The CDR3 DNA sequence: TGTGCCAGCAGCCCCGGGACAGGGCTCGAAAAACTGTTTTTT. The gene calls are TRBV6-6 and TRBJ1-4; TRBD1 agrees at 9 bases. V was pared by 6 bases and J by 8 bases, with 7 bases of the junction left unmatched. The CDR3 is 14 amino acids. Germline values: CDR1 MNHNY, CDR2 SVGAGI (reference sequence).